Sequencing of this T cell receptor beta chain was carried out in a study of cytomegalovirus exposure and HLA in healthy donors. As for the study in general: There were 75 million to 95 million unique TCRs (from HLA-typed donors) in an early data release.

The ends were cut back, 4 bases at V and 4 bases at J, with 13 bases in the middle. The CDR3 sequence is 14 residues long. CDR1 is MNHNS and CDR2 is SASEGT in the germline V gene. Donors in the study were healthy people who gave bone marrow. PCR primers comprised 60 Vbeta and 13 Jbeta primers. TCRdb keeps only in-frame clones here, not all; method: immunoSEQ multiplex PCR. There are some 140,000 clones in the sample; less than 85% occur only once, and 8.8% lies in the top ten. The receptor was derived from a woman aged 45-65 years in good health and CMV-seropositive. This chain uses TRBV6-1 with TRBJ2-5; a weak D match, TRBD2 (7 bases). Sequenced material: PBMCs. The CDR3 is CASSAGGAGETQYF. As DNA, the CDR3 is TGTGCCAGCAGTGCTGGGGGGGCGGGAGAGACCCAGTACTTC.